This is a list of T cell receptor beta chains from one sample in a study of PD-L1 blockade in urothelial cancer. Clones were read by immunoSEQ multiplex PCR, and TCRdb kept only the in-frame ones, dropping some. The data contain more than 75,000 clones, 90% to 95% of them singletons. The specimen comprised PBMCs, sampled around atezolizumab (anti-PD-L1) treatment. The receptors stem from a man aged 55-75 years with urothelial cancer. Each CDR3 is given with its conserved first and last residue. The D gene is left open where the match is weak. Clone size appears in some rows only: once, few, many, or a class for an expanded clone.

15 . . TRBJ1-1 TRBV7-8 TGTGCCAGCAGCTTAGGACGGGGGGCAGGCACTGAAGCTTTCTTT CASSLGRGAGTEAFF
14 . . TRBJ1-1 TRBV4-2 TGTGCCAGCAGCCAAGATCCGATGGGGAGTGAAGCTTTCTTT CASSQDPMGSEAFF
15 . TRBD2 TRBJ2-1 TRBV6-5 TGTGCCAGCAGCGATAGCGGGAGGGCCGTAAATGAGCAGTTCTTC CASSDSGRAVNEQFF
18 . . TRBJ1-5 TRBV5-5 TGTGCCAGCAGCTCCTGGGGCGGTGGAGATTATAGCAATCAGCCCCAGCATTTT CASSSWGGGDYSNQPQHF
14 medium-sized TRBD1 TRBJ2-7 TRBV30 TGTGCCTGGAGACCCGGGACAGGGGGTCCCGAGCAGTACTTC CAWRPGTGGPEQYF
16 . . TRBJ2-7 TRBV4-3 TGCGCCAGCAGCCGAACTACACAAACCGGTCCCTACGAGCAGTACTTC CASSRTTQTGPYEQYF
15 . TRBD1 TRBJ2-5 TRBV5-1 TGCGCCAGCAGCTTGGTTGGACAGGGGTTTGAGACCCAGTACTTC CASSLVGQGFETQYF
19 . TRBD2 TRBJ2-3 TRBV29-1 TGCAGCGTTGAAGAGAGGGGTTGGGCGGGGGACTCTAGCACAGATACGCAGTATTTT CSVEERGWAGDSSTDTQYF
18 . TRBD2 TRBJ2-1 TRBV7-7 TGTGCTAGCAGCTTAGTTTCCAGTGGACTAGCGGGAATGAGTGAGCAGTTCTTC CASSLVSSGLAGMSEQFF
15 . . TRBJ2-1 TRBV4-1 TGCGCCAGCAGCCAAGATTCCAGCGGCTACAATGAGCAGTTCTTC CASSQDSSGYNEQFF
15 . . TRBJ1-5 TRBV19 TGTGCCAGTAGTGAGGGGGTTGCGGGCAATCAGCCCCAGCATTTT CASSEGVAGNQPQHF
14 . . TRBJ2-2 TRBV4-1 TGCGCCAGCAGCCAAGATACAGGGACCGGGGAGCTGTTTTTT CASSQDTGTGELFF
15 . TRBD1 TRBJ2-7 TRBV7-9 TGTGCCAGCAGCTTAGATGGGACAGGGCTATTCGAGCAGTACTTC CASSLDGTGLFEQYF
13 . TRBD1 TRBJ2-3 TRBV29-1 TGCAGCGTTCGACAGGGGAGCACAGATACGCAGTATTTT CSVRQGSTDTQYF
14 . TRBD1 TRBJ2-7 TRBV5-5 TGTGCCAGCAGCTTGTTAGGACAGGGGGCGATTGGGTACTTC CASSLLGQGAIGYF
13 . . TRBJ2-5 TRBV4-1 TGCGCCAGCAGCCGTGGGGCTAGGGGGACCCAGTACTTC CASSRGARGTQYF
16 . TRBD2 TRBJ2-1 TRBV9 TGTGCCAGCAGCGCAGGAGGGACTAGCGGGACGTTTGAGCAGTTCTTC CASSAGGTSGTFEQFF
14 . TRBD2 TRBJ2-1 TRBV11-2 TGTGCCAGCAGCTCCCCCCGGGGGGACAATGAGCAGTTCTTC CASSSPRGDNEQFF
14 . . TRBJ1-5 TRBV5-5 TGTGCCAGCAGCTTAGAGTATAGCAATCAGCCCCAGCATTTT CASSLEYSNQPQHF
16 . . TRBJ1-1 TRBV5-4 TGTGCCAGCAGCTTGGGGAGCACCCTAGAGAACACTGAAGCTTTCTTT CASSLGSTLENTEAFF
15 . . TRBJ2-1 TRBV5-1 TGCGCCAGCAGCCTAGGTAACCGTGACTACAATGAGCAGTTCTTC CASSLGNRDYNEQFF
13 once . TRBJ2-7 TRBV7-9 TGTGCCAGCAGCTTCGGGTCCTCCTACGAGCAGTACTTC CASSFGSSYEQYF
16 . . TRBJ2-3 TRBV7-2 TGTGCCAGCAGCTTGCCGCCTGACTGGGTCACAGATACGCAGTATTTT CASSLPPDWVTDTQYF
16 . TRBD2 TRBJ2-2 TRBV11-2 TGTGCCAGCAGCTTCTCCGGGACTAGCGCCCCCGGGGAGCTGTTTTTT CASSFSGTSAPGELFF
13 . . TRBJ1-6 TRBV6-5 TGTGCCAGCAGTCCCCCTCCCGGTTCACCCCTCCACTTT CASSPPPGSPLHF
13 . TRBD1 TRBJ1-1 TRBV6-5 TGTGCCAGCAGTGAACAGGGGGCTACTGAAGCTTTCTTT CASSEQGATEAFF
18 . TRBD2 TRBJ2-3 TRBV5-1 TGCGCCAGCAGCCCCGGGGTAGCGGGGGACCTACGCACAGATACGCAGTATTTT CASSPGVAGDLRTDTQYF
15 once . TRBJ1-5 TRBV6-6 TGTGCCAGCAGACCCCCCGGCGGGCCCAATCAGCCCCAGCATTTT CASRPPGGPNQPQHF
15 once TRBD1 TRBJ2-5 TRBV7-9 TGTGCCAGCAGCCAAGGGACAGGCCGGCGGGAGACCCAGTACTTC CASSQGTGRRETQYF
14 . TRBD2 TRBJ2-5 TRBV10-2 TGCGCCAGCAGTCCGACTAGCGTGGGGGAGACCCAGTACTTC CASSPTSVGETQYF
12 . . TRBJ1-1 TRBV5-1 TGCGCCAGCAGCTTGGAGGGGACTGAAGCTTTCTTT CASSLEGTEAFF
12 . TRBD2 TRBJ2-1 TRBV19 TGTGCCAGTCGCACTAGCGGGAAGGAGCAGTTCTTC CASRTSGKEQFF
14 . . TRBJ1-1 TRBV7-9 TGTGCCAGCAGGGAAGGGGGAGCGAACACTGAAGCTTTCTTT CASREGGANTEAFF
13 few . TRBJ1-2 TRBV2 TGTGCCAGCAGTGTGGACAGCCTCTATGGCTACACCTTC CASSVDSLYGYTF
16 few TRBD1 TRBJ1-2 TRBV6-9 TGTGCCAGCAGTTACTCGAGGGGACAGGGTAACTATGGCTACACCTTC CASSYSRGQGNYGYTF
15 . TRBD1 TRBJ2-7 TRBV5-1 TGCGCCAGCAGCTTGACAGGGGACGCCATTTACGAGCAGTACTTC CASSLTGDAIYEQYF
15 . . TRBJ2-1 TRBV5-4 TGTGCCAGCAGCCGCGGACAGACCTCCTACAATGAGCAGTTCTTC CASSRGQTSYNEQFF
17 . TRBD2 TRBJ2-3 TRBV7-2 TGTGCCAGCAGCTTAGTGCGACTAGCGGGAGTTTCAGATACGCAGTATTTT CASSLVRLAGVSDTQYF
12 . TRBD1 TRBJ2-5 TRBV27 TGTGCCAGCAGTTCCAGGGGGGAGACCCAGTACTTC CASSSRGETQYF
14 . TRBD2 TRBJ2-7 TRBV4-2 TGTGCCAGCAGCCAAGTTATTAGCGGGGTTGAGCAGTACTTC CASSQVISGVEQYF
12 once . TRBJ1-3 TRBV5-1 TGCGCCAGCCAGGGTGAAGGAAACACCATATATTTT CASQGEGNTIYF
14 . TRBD1 TRBJ1-5 TRBV5-5 TGTGCCAGCAGCTCCGGACAGGCGCTCCGGCCCCAGCATTTT CASSSGQALRPQHF
14 . TRBD2 TRBJ2-5 TRBV5-1 TGCGCCAGCAGCTTAGCGGGGGGGGAAGAGACCCAGTACTTC CASSLAGGEETQYF
13 few . TRBJ1-5 TRBV2 TGTGCCACCACCCGGGATATCAATCAGCCCCAGCATTTT CATTRDINQPQHF
15 . TRBD2 TRBJ2-5 TRBV9 TGTGCCAGCAGCGTAGGCCCTAGCGGGGAGGAGACCCAGTACTTC CASSVGPSGEETQYF